The rows below give T cell receptor beta chains drawn from one sample of a study of T cell responses to AZD1222 COVID-19 vaccine. This table comes from immunoSEQ multiplex PCR, and its TCRdb copy is limited to in-frame clones, with some not included. Of about 150,000 clones in the sample, 87% were seen once. This material consisted of peripheral blood, taken 28 days after the second AZD1222 dose. These receptors came from an adult who received the AZD1222 COVID-19 vaccine. Each CDR3 is given with its conserved first and last residue. The order of the fields is clone size, J gene, V gene, D gene, CDR3 length, CDR3 protein, CDR3 DNA. D genes are given only for firm matches. Clone size is given for some rows only: seen once, a few or many times, or a class if the clone is expanded.

abundance: .
j_gene: TRBJ1-5
v_gene: TRBV18
d_gene: TRBD1
len: 14
CDR3aa: CASSPQGADQPQHF
CDR3nt: TGTGCCAGCTCACCACAGGGGGCGGATCAGCCCCAGCATTTT

abundance: .
j_gene: TRBJ2-7
v_gene: TRBV28
d_gene: TRBD2
len: 14
CDR3aa: CASSPASGRGEQYF
CDR3nt: TGTGCCAGCAGTCCCGCTAGCGGGAGAGGCGAGCAGTACTTC

abundance: .
j_gene: TRBJ1-3
v_gene: TRBV28
d_gene: TRBD1
len: 15
CDR3aa: CASSPGGISGNTIYF
CDR3nt: TGTGCCAGCAGTCCAGGGGGCATCTCTGGAAACACCATATATTTT

abundance: .
j_gene: TRBJ1-6
v_gene: TRBV28
d_gene: .
len: 14
CDR3aa: CASSIPMENSPLHF
CDR3nt: TGTGCCAGCAGTATCCCCATGGAGAATTCACCCCTCCACTTT

abundance: .
j_gene: TRBJ2-3
v_gene: TRBV5-1
d_gene: TRBD1
len: 15
CDR3aa: CASSRGDRDTDTQYF
CDR3nt: TGCGCCAGCAGCCGTGGGGACAGGGACACAGATACGCAGTATTTT

abundance: few
j_gene: TRBJ2-2
v_gene: TRBV7-9
d_gene: TRBD1
len: 16
CDR3aa: CASRITGQTNTGELFF
CDR3nt: TGTGCCAGCAGGATCACGGGACAGACGAACACCGGGGAGCTGTTTTTT

abundance: .
j_gene: TRBJ2-3
v_gene: TRBV30
d_gene: TRBD2
len: 14
CDR3aa: CAWGVAGGRDTQYF
CDR3nt: TGTGCCTGGGGGGTAGCGGGAGGACGGGATACGCAGTATTTT

abundance: .
j_gene: TRBJ1-2
v_gene: TRBV30
d_gene: .
len: 12
CDR3aa: CAWRLSVGGYTF
CDR3nt: TGTGCCTGGAGGTTGTCGGTTGGTGGCTACACCTTC

abundance: .
j_gene: TRBJ2-7
v_gene: TRBV7-8
d_gene: .
len: 14
CDR3aa: CASSLQGSIYEQYF
CDR3nt: TGTGCCAGCAGCTTACAGGGGAGTATCTACGAGCAGTACTTC

abundance: once
j_gene: TRBJ1-6
v_gene: TRBV7-2
d_gene: .
len: 13
CDR3aa: CASSSTVDSPLHF
CDR3nt: TGTGCCAGCAGCTCCACGGTGGATTCACCCCTCCACTTT

abundance: .
j_gene: TRBJ1-2
v_gene: TRBV15
d_gene: TRBD1
len: 13
CDR3aa: CATSSRGNYGYTF
CDR3nt: TGTGCCACCAGCAGCAGGGGGAACTATGGCTACACCTTC

abundance: few
j_gene: TRBJ2-2
v_gene: TRBV5-1
d_gene: TRBD2
len: 18
CDR3aa: CASSLGPSGYANTGELFF
CDR3nt: TGCGCCAGCAGCTTGGGTCCTAGCGGGTACGCGAACACCGGGGAGCTGTTTTTT